What follows is one T cell receptor (beta chain) and its context. Germline V gives CDR1 MNHEY, CDR2 SVGAGI. CDR3 length: 14 residues. V was trimmed by 0 bases and J by 10 bases, leaving 10 bases between them. Time point of the sample: after trial treatment. Specified treatment: LDRT plus nivolumab, ipilimumab, low-dose cyclophosphamide and aspirin (RACIN trial). The donors' treatment consisted of nivolumab, ipilimumab, aspirin, low-dose cyclophosphamide and low-dose radiotherapy. Alpha- and beta-chain coverage of first-strand cDNA came from TRAV- and TRBV-specific primers. A constant-region primer paired with the V-primer adapter amplified TCRs over about 18 PCR cycles. One entry per CDR3 protein results from TCRdb running MiXCR on the reads. The table has 95,000 to 100,000 distinct CDR3 sequences, roughly 20% seen once. The data were taken from a study of low-dose radiotherapy and immunotherapy resistance in tumors. Study as a whole: Every two weeks, cyclophosphamide 200 mg/m2 was infused one day before radiation plus immunotherapy.

This chain links TRBV6-5 with TRBJ1-6, with D tentatively TRBD1 (5 bases). This clonotype originated in a male donor with prostate cancer. Sequenced here: PBMCs, sampled after low-dose radiotherapy plus immunotherapy. CDR3 protein: CASSYSGGGSPLHF. The CDR3, as DNA: TGTGCCAGCAGTTACTCCGGGGGTGGATCACCCCTCCACTTT.